The 19 T cell receptor beta chains given below trace back to one sample, sequenced in a study of T cells after yellow fever vaccination. TCRdb used MiXCR to reprocess the 5' RACE reads, holding one entry per CDR3 protein. The table shows some 300,000 distinct CDR3 sequences, with under 9% occurring only once. This specimen consisted of CD4+ T cells sorted from PBMCs, obtained 5 days after the yellow fever booster vaccination. The receptors originated from a young man who received the YFV17D yellow fever vaccine.

This clonotype has more than one count but fewer than ten. Germline is not matched at one junction end, which may reflect a read error. The V and J genes are TRBV14 and TRBJ1-1, with D unclear. Germline lookup yields CDR1 SGHDN and CDR2 FVKESK. This CDR3 region has 12 residues. The DNA for the CDR3 is TGTGCCAGCAGCCAAGACGCCTGGACGGGGATCTTT. Amino acids: CASSQDAWTGIF.

The sample holds a few counts of this clonotype. This chain links TRBV5-6 with TRBJ1-5; D perhaps matches TRBD1 (5 bases). Trimming left V 0 bases short and J 4 bases short, with 11 bases between. CDR1 SGHDT and CDR2 YYEEEE come from the germline V gene. This CDR3 spans 15 amino acids. CDR3 bases: TGTGCCAGCAGCTTGGGCGAAGGGGTGAATCAGCCCCAGCATTTT. Its translation: CASSLGEGVNQPQHF.

The V and J genes are TRBV4-1 and TRBJ2-1; 9 bases are shared with TRBD2. In germline, CDR1 is MGHRA, CDR2 YSYEKL. With 3 bases clipped from V and 6 bases from J, the junction kept 9 bases outside the gene matches. This CDR3 comprises 16 residues. The CDR3 DNA reads as TGCGCCAGCAGCCACATGGGGCTAGCGGGGTTCAATGAGCAGTTCTTC. As protein: CASSHMGLAGFNEQFF.

This clonotype was detected only a few times. This chain joins TRBV7-2 and TRBJ1-2, with D possibly being TRBD1 (5 bases). Germline V lookup: CDR1 SGHTA, CDR2 FQGNSA. The CDR3 runs 14 residues. V was clipped by 0 bases and J by 4 bases, with 9 bases between them. The CDR3 reads CASSLAQGGYGYTF. The DNA for the CDR3 is TGTGCCAGCAGCTTAGCGCAGGGTGGCTATGGCTACACCTTC. The full variable domain, with the rest looked up from reference TRBV7-2 and TRBJ1-2, is GAGVSQSPSNKVTEKGKDVELRCDPISGHTALYWYRQSLGQGLEFLIYFQGNSAPDKSGLPSDRFSAERTGGSVSTLTIQRTQQEDSAVYLCASSLAQGGYGYTFGSGTRLTVV.

This clonotype was seen at least ten times. V is TRBV10-3 and J is TRBJ2-4; the D is unclear. Germline-derived CDR1 and CDR2 are ENHRY and SYGVKD. The CDR3 contains 17 residues. V shed 4 bases and J shed 1 base, with 17 bases lying between them. Written as DNA, the CDR3 is TGTGCCATCAGTGCGACGATAGGGATGAGGGCCAAAAACATTCAGTACTTC. The encoded protein is CAISATIGMRAKNIQYF.

The table lists this clonotype with many counts. V is TRBV11-2 and J is TRBJ2-3; no clear D gene. Deletions cut 3 bases from V and 1 base from J, with 11 bases between. Germline CDR1 SGHAT, CDR2 FQNNGV. This CDR3 has 15 amino acids. The CDR3 sequence is CASSFPLRGTDTQYF. DNA of the CDR3: TGTGCCAGCAGCTTCCCTCTTCGTGGCACAGATACGCAGTATTTT.

This chain joins TRBV7-3 and TRBJ2-3; 7 bases are a match to TRBD2. The CDR3 runs 17 residues. Looked up from germline, CDR1 is SGHTA and CDR2 is FQGTGA. With 3 bases clipped from V and 1 base from J, the junction kept 10 bases outside the gene matches. The CDR3, as DNA: TGTGCCAGCAGCTTTCGGCTTCGGGGGGACCGCACAGATACGCAGTATTTT. This sequence encodes CASSFRLRGDRTDTQYF.

The chain carries TRBV7-9 and TRBJ2-1, with a tentative D call TRBD1 (6 bases). CDR3 length: 13 amino acids. Trimming left V 5 bases short and J 5 bases short, with 10 bases between. The germline V gene has CDR1 SEHNR and CDR2 FQNEAQ (reference sequence). The CDR3 coding sequence is TGTGCCAGCAGCCCCGGACAGCACAATGAGCAGTTCTTC. Amino acids: CASSPGQHNEQFF. Based on the CDR3 plus reference TRBV7-9 and TRBJ2-1, the full variable domain is DTGVSQNPRHKITKRGQNVTFRCDPISEHNRLYWYRQTLGQGPEFLTYFQNEAQLEKSRLLSDRFSAERPKGSFSTLEIQRTEQGDSAMYLCASSPGQHNEQFFGPGTRLTVL.

This clonotype was observed at least ten times. Mismatch with germline at one junction end may stem from a read error. The rearrangement joins TRBV5-1 to TRBJ2-1; a possible D gene is TRBD1 (6 bases). Germline CDR1 SGHRS, CDR2 YFSETQ. CDR3 length: 14 residues. CDR3 nucleotides: TGCGCCAGCAGCCTGACCACAGGGACCACCATCCCCCTCTTC. Protein sequence: CASSLTTGTTIPLF.

V usage is TRBV20-1 and J usage is TRBJ2-5; 12 nucleotides agree with TRBD2. This CDR3 contains 16 residues. Germline V lookup: CDR1 DFQATT, CDR2 SNEGSKA (reference sequence). V lost 3 bases to trimming and J lost 1 base; unmatched junction nucleotides: 6. CDR3 loop: CSARGRLAGAQETQYF. In nucleotides, the CDR3 is TGCAGTGCTAGGGGGCGACTAGCGGGGGCCCAAGAGACCCAGTACTTC.

The gene calls are TRBV29-1 and TRBJ1-2, with a tentative D call TRBD1 (5 bases). Looked up from germline, CDR1 is SQVTM and CDR2 is ANQGSEA. The length of the CDR3 is 15 residues. V lost 3 bases, J lost 4 bases, and 18 bases lay in between. The CDR3 loop reads CSVEAVPGPSYGYTF. CDR3 DNA sequence: TGCAGCGTTGAGGCGGTGCCGGGGCCCAGCTATGGCTACACCTTC.

Only one count was recorded for this clonotype. This rearrangement joins TRBV7-3 to TRBJ1-1; 9 bases agree with TRBD1. Germline V gene sequence: CDR1 SGHTA, CDR2 FQGTGA. This CDR3 spans 15 amino acids. Unmatched junction bases numbered 5, after V lost 2 bases and J lost 4 bases. CDR3 protein: CASSLLQGAITEAFF. DNA for the CDR3: TGTGCCAGCAGCTTATTACAGGGGGCGATCACTGAAGCTTTCTTT.

The chain links TRBV11-3 to TRBJ2-3; 13 positions match TRBD2. J was trimmed by 2 bases and V by 11 bases; bases with no gene match: 10. Germline V CDR1 and CDR2: SGHNT, YENEEA. The CDR3 sequence is 16 residues long. The CDR3 DNA follows: TGTGCCGGACTAGCGGGGGCCCCCAGGAACACAGATACGCAGTATTTT. It translates to CAGLAGAPRNTDTQYF.

CDR3 coding DNA: TGTGCCACCAGGTTGGACGGCTCCTACGAGCAGTACTTC. Residues: CATRLDGSYEQYF. The chain uses TRBV2 and TRBJ2-7; D unclear. The CDR3 is made up of 13 amino acids. Trimming cost V 10 bases and J 0 bases, with 13 bases left between them. Germline CDR1 and CDR2: SNHLY and FYNNEI.

The rearrangement links TRBV3-1 to TRBJ1-6; 7 nucleotides line up with TRBD1. Germline V gene data show CDR1 as LGHDT and CDR2 as YNNKEL (reference sequence). The CDR3 covers 16 residues. V gave up 4 bases and J gave up 4 bases; unmatched junction bases: 7. CDR3 protein: CASSLGDRYYNSPLHF. As DNA, the CDR3 is TGTGCCAGCAGCCTAGGGGACAGATATTATAATTCACCCCTCCACTTT.

The V gene is TRBV7-2, the J gene TRBJ2-7; D is unclear. CDR3 length: 13 residues. Trimming took off 4 bases at V and 0 bases at J, with 7 bases between the two ends. Germline CDR1 SGHTA, CDR2 FQGNSA. CDR3 sequence (DNA): TGTGCCAGCAGCTCAGCCGGCTCCTACGAGCAGTACTTC. As protein: CASSSAGSYEQYF. Looking up the rest from reference TRBV7-2 and TRBJ2-7 gives the full variable domain: GAGVSQSPSNKVTEKGKDVELRCDPISGHTALYWYRQSLGQGLEFLIYFQGNSAPDKSGLPSDRFSAERTGGSVSTLTIQRTQQEDSAVYLCASSSAGSYEQYFGPGTRLTVT.

Many counts were recorded for this clonotype. The DNA for the CDR3 is TGCAGCGTCCGCACCAACTCCGGGGAGCTGTTTTTT. It is translated as CSVRTNSGELFF. The gene calls are TRBV29-1 and TRBJ2-2; D unclear. Deletions cut 6 bases from V and 6 bases from J, with 11 bases between. Germline loops: CDR1 SQVTM, CDR2 ANQGSEA. This CDR3 contains 12 residues.

The rearrangement uses TRBV7-2 and TRBJ1-2; D ambiguous. Germline CDR1 SGHTA, CDR2 FQGNSA. CDR3 length: 12 residues. Trimming removed 5 bases from V and 8 bases from J, with 12 bases in between. The CDR3 region has the DNA TGTGCCAGCAGCCACCCTACCCGGGGCTACACCTTC. This gives the protein CASSHPTRGYTF.

V and J are TRBV4-3 and TRBJ2-7; no reliable D call. The length of the CDR3 is 21 residues. The V gene lost 1 base and the J gene lost 6 bases, with 34 bases spanning the gap. The V gene's germline CDR1 is LGHNA and CDR2 YSLEER. CDR3 in DNA: TGCGCCAGCAGCCAAGGAGGATCGACACAACCGAGGATTTTTACCGGCCCCGAGCAGTACGTC. Protein product: CASSQGGSTQPRIFTGPEQYV.